Shown below are 25 T cell receptor beta chains from a single sample sequenced in a study of cytotoxic CD8 clonotypes in ibrutinib-treated CLL. Clones were read by immunoSEQ multiplex PCR, and TCRdb kept only the in-frame ones, dropping some. Among about 35,000 clones listed, about 50% were seen once. Here the sequenced sample was PBMCs, taken before ibrutinib treatment. All receptors come from a human donor with chronic lymphocytic leukemia.

A few counts support this clone. The genes are TRBV2 and TRBJ2-2, with D unresolved. Looked up from germline, CDR1 is SNHLY and CDR2 is FYNNEI. The CDR3 is 15 amino acids. V lost 4 bases and J 1 base, leaving 10 bases between the germline ends. Here the CDR3 reads CASSVYQWNTGELFF. The DNA of the CDR3 is TGTGCCAGCAGTGTGTACCAGTGGAACACCGGGGAGCTGTTTTTT.

This clone turned up a few times. The CDR3 DNA reads as TGTGCCAGCACTTCGAACACCGGGGAGCTGTTTTTT. Translating it yields CASTSNTGELFF. This rearrangement joins TRBV9 to TRBJ2-2, with unresolved D. Trimming cost V 6 bases and J 0 bases, with 3 bases left between them. There are 12 residues in the CDR3. Germline V gene data show CDR1 as SGDLS and CDR2 as YYNGEE.

This clone was counted between two and nine times. The chain employs TRBV11-2 and TRBJ1-1; possible D gene TRBD1, 5 bases. This CDR3 contains 14 residues. The V gene's germline CDR1 is SGHAT and CDR2 FQNNGV. V was cut by 5 bases and J by 7 bases, with 17 bases left in between. As DNA, the CDR3 is TGTGCCAGCAGCCCTCATGGGACCGAGGGTGAAGCTTTCTTT. It codes for CASSPHGTEGEAFF.

The chain has TRBV18 and TRBJ2-2; D unresolved. Trimming took 1 base from V and 2 from J, leaving 5 bases between them. There are 14 residues in the CDR3. CDR1 KGHSH and CDR2 LQKENI come from the germline V gene. For the CDR3, the DNA is TGTGCCAGCTCACCACATGAAAACACCGGGGAGCTGTTTTTT. This gives the protein CASSPHENTGELFF.

The V gene is TRBV7-8, the J gene TRBJ2-5; 12 nucleotides match TRBD2. The CDR3 runs 15 residues. The V segment lost 5 bases and the J segment 10 bases; nucleotides outside the gene matches: 11. The V gene's germline CDR1 is SGHVS and CDR2 FQNEAQ. As DNA, the CDR3 is TGTGCCAGCAGCATATGGACTAGCGGGGACCGAGGCCAGTACTTC. Amino acid sequence: CASSIWTSGDRGQYF.

This chain uses TRBV15 with TRBJ1-4, with D uncertain. Germline CDR1 and CDR2: LNHNV and YYDKDF (reference sequence). This CDR3 has 15 amino acids. V was cut by 1 base and J by 5 bases, with 11 bases left in between. DNA for the CDR3: TGTGCCACCAGCAGAGTGGGGAGGACCAATGAAAAACTGTTTTTT. Amino acids: CATSRVGRTNEKLFF.

V is TRBV7-6 and J is TRBJ1-6; TRBD1 is a possible D gene (6 bases). The V and J ends lost 1 base and 10 bases respectively, with 17 bases between them. The CDR3 sequence is 16 residues long. Germline values: CDR1 SGHVS, CDR2 FNYEAQ. CDR3 coding DNA: TGTGCCAGCAGCTTAGAAATCGGGGGGCGAGGGTCACCCCTCCACTTT. As protein: CASSLEIGGRGSPLHF.

This clone is classed as medium-sized. The DNA for the CDR3 is TGTGCCAGCTCACCACCGGCTACTGGAGGGGATACGCAGTATTTT. It codes for CASSPPATGGDTQYF. This chain uses TRBV18 with TRBJ2-3; D might be TRBD2 (6 bases). The germline CDR1 and CDR2 sequences are KGHSH and LQKENI. The CDR3 covers 15 residues. The germline V and J ends were trimmed by 0 bases and 6 bases, with 13 bases remaining between them.

This clone was found a few times. The rearrangement uses TRBV7-3 and TRBJ2-7, with a possible D match to TRBD2 (6 bases). Germline V lookup: CDR1 SGHTA, CDR2 FQGTGA. This CDR3 spans 15 amino acids. Deletions cut 4 bases from V and 3 bases from J, with 16 bases between. CDR3 DNA: TGTGCCAGCAGCTCGAAATCCGGGACTCACTACGAGCAGTACTTC. It yields the protein CASSSKSGTHYEQYF.

The chain is built from TRBV2 and TRBJ2-1; D possibly matches TRBD1 or TRBD2 (5 bases each). The V gene's germline CDR1 is SNHLY and CDR2 FYNNEI. Trimming pared 4 bases from V and 6 bases from J, leaving 13 bases between. The CDR3 loop spans 14 amino acids. The CDR3 nucleotides read TGTGCCAGCAGTGTAATCCCCGGGGCCAATGAGCAGTTCTTC. The encoded protein is CASSVIPGANEQFF.

This chain joins TRBV15 and TRBJ2-1; D possibly matches TRBD1 or TRBD2 (6 bases each). Per the germline V gene, CDR1 is LNHNV and CDR2 is YYDKDF (reference sequence). V gave up 3 bases and J gave up 8 bases, with 20 bases separating them. This CDR3 is built from 16 residues. The CDR3 reads CATSRARGGGSHEQFF. The CDR3 DNA sequence: TGTGCCACCAGCAGGGCCCGAGGAGGGGGTAGCCATGAGCAGTTCTTC.

DNA for the CDR3: TGCGCCAGCAGCCGAGGATATGGCTACACCTTC. This codes for CASSRGYGYTF. The J gene is TRBJ1-2, the V gene TRBV5-1; D call uncertain. This CDR3 has 11 amino acids. Trimming cost V 4 bases and J 5 bases, with 6 bases left between them. The germline V gene has CDR1 SGHRS and CDR2 YFSETQ.

This clone was observed a handful of times. J is TRBJ2-7 and V is TRBV18, with unresolved D. V was clipped by 0 bases and J by 1 base, with 4 bases between them. CDR1 and CDR2 (germline): KGHSH, LQKENI. The CDR3 is 13 amino acids. The CDR3 spells CASSPPGSYEQYF. CDR3 DNA sequence: TGTGCCAGCTCACCACCGGGGTCCTACGAGCAGTACTTC.

This clone is medium-sized within its sample. The chain joins TRBV6-5 to TRBJ1-2; D unresolved. Germline V CDR1 and CDR2: MNHEY, SVGAGI. The V gene lost 0 bases and the J gene lost 2 bases, with 7 bases spanning the gap. The CDR3 length is 14 residues. CDR3 sequence reads: CASSYSRQNYGYTF. For the CDR3, the DNA is TGTGCCAGCAGTTACTCCAGGCAGAACTATGGCTACACCTTC.

The chain uses TRBV6-4 and TRBJ2-5; D is undetermined. There are 13 residues in the CDR3. The V and J ends lost 6 bases and 3 bases respectively, with 11 bases between them. The germline V gene encodes CDR1 MRHNA and CDR2 SNTAGT. This CDR3 reads CASSPRSKETQYF. The DNA for the CDR3 is TGTGCCAGCAGCCCGAGGAGTAAAGAGACCCAGTACTTC.

The V call is TRBV7-9, the J call TRBJ2-1; perhaps TRBD2 as D (5 bases). CDR3 size: 12 residues. CDR1 SEHNR and CDR2 FQNEAQ come from the germline V gene (reference sequence). V shed 5 bases and J shed 10 bases, with 12 bases lying between them. The CDR3 spells CASSQNRLEQFF. In DNA form, the CDR3 reads TGTGCCAGCAGCCAAAATAGACTAGAGCAGTTCTTC.

The sample holds a few counts of this clone. Written as DNA, the CDR3 is TGCGCCAGCAGCCAAGTCCGGTTGAACACTGAAGCTTTCTTT. This codes for CASSQVRLNTEAFF. The rearrangement joins TRBV4-1 to TRBJ1-1; D remains unclear. The CDR3 length is 14 residues. The germline V gene has CDR1 MGHRA and CDR2 YSYEKL. V gave up 1 base and J gave up 0 bases, with 6 bases separating them.

The V call is TRBV5-4, the J call TRBJ1-6, with D uncertain. V dropped 0 bases and J dropped 12 bases, with 10 bases sitting between them. Germline V gene data show CDR1 as SGHNT and CDR2 as YYREEE (reference sequence). The CDR3 sequence is 13 residues long. CDR3 loop: CASSLGTYLPLHF. CDR3 DNA sequence: TGTGCCAGCAGCTTGGGGACCTATCTACCCCTCCACTTT. Supplemented by reference TRBV5-4 and TRBJ1-6, the full variable domain reads ETGVTQSPTHLIKTRGQQVTLRCSSQSGHNTVSWYQQALGQGPQFIFQYYREEENGRGNFPPRFSGLQFPNYSSELNVNALELDDSALYLCASSLGTYLPLHFGNGTRLTVT.

This sequence joins TRBV7-6 and TRBJ1-5, with 9 bases lining up with TRBD1. The CDR3 is 13 residues long. The V gene's germline CDR1 is SGHVS and CDR2 FNYEAQ. V was clipped by 9 bases and J by 4 bases; unmatched bases: 4. The CDR3 here is CASGTGLNQPQHF. The CDR3 DNA is TGTGCCAGTGGGACAGGGCTTAATCAGCCCCAGCATTTT.

This clone showed up just a few times. The rearrangement links TRBV2 to TRBJ2-1; D gene unclear. CDR1 is SNHLY and CDR2 is FYNNEI in the germline V gene. The CDR3 spans 12 residues. V dropped 2 bases and J dropped 4 bases, with 3 bases sitting between them. The CDR3 DNA is TGTGCCAGCAGTGAACTTTACAATGAGCAGTTCTTC. This translates into CASSELYNEQFF.

The table lists this clone with a few counts. The chain recombines TRBV19 with TRBJ2-7; tentatively, D is TRBD2 (6 bases). The ends were cut back, 10 bases at V and 4 bases at J, with 14 bases in the middle. The CDR3 runs 12 residues. The V gene's germline CDR1 is LNHDA and CDR2 SQIVND (reference sequence). DNA for the CDR3: TGTGCCACAGCCGGGGGTTTATACGAGCAGTACTTC. Encoded protein: CATAGGLYEQYF.

DNA of the CDR3: TGTGCCAGCAGCGGTTTAGGGGGCGTGGGTGAAAAACTGTTTTTT. Protein sequence: CASSGLGGVGEKLFF. This rearrangement joins TRBV9 to TRBJ1-4; TRBD1 agrees at 7 bases. CDR1 and CDR2 from the germline V gene are SGDLS and YYNGEE. CDR3 length: 15 residues. Trimming at V came to 3 bases and at J to 7 bases, leaving 9 bases not matched to a gene. Using reference TRBV9 and TRBJ1-4 for the parts outside the CDR3, the full variable domain is DSGVTQTPKHLITATGQRVTLRCSPRSGDLSVYWYQQSLDQGLQFLIQYYNGEERAKGNILERFSAQQFPDLHSELNLSSLELGDSALYFCASSGLGGVGEKLFFGSGTQLSVL.

A single count supports this clone. This chain links TRBV27 with TRBJ2-6; D is perhaps TRBD1 (8 bases). Per germline, CDR1 MNHEY and CDR2 SMNVEV (reference sequence). This CDR3 region has 19 residues. V was shortened by 3 bases and J by 2 bases, with 20 bases between the two germline ends. CDR3 residues: CASSLSGDRRLPGANVLTF. DNA for the CDR3: TGTGCCAGCAGTTTGAGCGGGGACAGGCGCCTACCTGGGGCCAACGTCCTGACTTTC.

The rearrangement uses TRBV27 and TRBJ2-3, with TRBD1 identical over 10 bases. Germline CDR1 and CDR2: MNHEY and SMNVEV (reference sequence). The CDR3 extends over 14 amino acids. The ends lost 6 bases at V and 3 bases at J; junction bases unmatched: 3. CDR3 residues: CASSPGQGTDTQYF. Written as DNA, the CDR3 is TGTGCCAGCAGCCCGGGACAGGGGACAGATACGCAGTATTTT.

This clone was found once. The rearrangement joins TRBV5-1 to TRBJ2-7; D is undetermined. Germline values: CDR1 SGHRS, CDR2 YFSETQ. Trimming took 4 bases from V and 6 from J, leaving 14 bases between them. This CDR3 region has 13 residues. In nucleotides, the CDR3 is TGCGCCAGCAGCATGGACGGACGGGTCGAGCAGTACTTC. Protein: CASSMDGRVEQYF.